This T cell receptor (beta chain) was retrieved from a study of cytomegalovirus exposure and HLA in healthy donors. Study conclusions and caveats: A later analysis reportedly found that, within productive TCRs, an Asian-associated ancestry cluster had fewer N-insertions than the mean observed across the roughly 700 donors. V- and J-gene trimming of TCR beta was linked (in a later analysis) to a missense DCLRE1C variant.

Turning to this clone: No antigen is known for it.

The CDR3 loop spans 16 amino acids. CDR1 is SGHRS and CDR2 is YFSETQ in the germline V gene. V shed 0 bases and J 1 base; nucleotides not matched to a gene: 4. The PCR was carried out with 60 Vbeta primers and 13 Jbeta primers. The repertoire was sequenced with immunoSEQ multiplex PCR; TCRdb's copy has only in-frame clones and lacks some. This repertoire includes about 110,000 clones. This sequence originates from a man aged 45 to 65 in good health and CMV-seronegative. Source material: PBMCs. This chain connects TRBV5-1 to TRBJ1-1, with TRBD1 matching over 9 bases. CDR3 DNA: TGCGCCAGCAGCTTGGCCCAGGGACAGGGGAACACTGAAGCTTTCTTT. Its translation is CASSLAQGQGNTEAFF.